Described below is a single T cell receptor (beta chain) sequence and its context. The ends were cut back, 5 bases at V and 6 bases at J, with 10 bases in the middle. The CDR3 runs 12 residues. CDR1 is ENHRY and CDR2 is SYGVKD in the germline V gene. It was during active infection that Seattle patients were enrolled and then longitudinally followed. The data belong to a study of blood T cell repertoires in COVID-19. Study-wide context: Whether acute or convalescent, the COVID-19 samples came from the United States, Italy and Spain.

The method was immunoSEQ multiplex PCR; TCRdb's version includes in-frame clones alone and lacks a portion of them. The data hold some 100,000 clones, with about 91% observed a single time. This chain links TRBV10-3 with TRBJ1-1; tentatively, D is TRBD1 (6 bases). The source of this sequence is a man in his forties or fifties with COVID-19, enrolled during active disease. Specimen: peripheral blood. The CDR3 region has the DNA TGTGCCATCAGTCCGACAGGAGCTGAAGCTTTCTTT. Amino acids: CAISPTGAEAFF.